The rows below give T cell receptor beta chains drawn from one sample of a study of identical twins. TCRdb processed the 5' RACE reads anew with MiXCR; each CDR3 protein has one entry. The sample includes some 660,000 distinct CDR3 sequences, approximately 9% seen only once; the top ten take 0.75% to 1%. The data also belong to a second study, concerning yellow fever vaccine responses in identical twins.

Sequencing used PBMCs. Receptors were obtained from a woman in her late teens or twenties in good health. Each CDR3 is given without its conserved first and last residue.

CDR3: ASSRESGRSQETQY; J: TRBJ2-5; length: 14; V: TRBV4-1
CDR3: ASSQGGDVSGNTIY; J: TRBJ1-3; length: 14; V: TRBV4-3
CDR3: ASTGQGANGYT; J: TRBJ1-2; length: 11; V: TRBV27
CDR3: ASSLVPGPISGANVLT; J: TRBJ2-6; length: 16; V: TRBV11-1
CDR3: ASSLGSRGRPAF; J: TRBJ1-1; length: 12; V: TRBV27
CDR3: ASRSRVYNEQF; J: TRBJ2-1; length: 11; V: TRBV7-2
CDR3: ASSLSPLVAGGTDTQY; J: TRBJ2-3; length: 16; V: TRBV27
CDR3: ASSSPGTGGGQPQH; J: TRBJ1-5; length: 14; V: TRBV6-5
CDR3: SAPTDYNEQF; J: TRBJ2-1; length: 10; V: TRBV20-1
CDR3: ASSLTGGPNQPQH; J: TRBJ1-5; length: 13; V: TRBV7-2
CDR3: ASTPGQKIYEQY; J: TRBJ2-7; length: 12; V: TRBV28
CDR3: ASSAQLYQETQY; J: TRBJ2-5; length: 12; V: TRBV5-1
CDR3: ASSEYPTYGYT; J: TRBJ1-2; length: 11; V: TRBV6-1
CDR3: AISERTDHTDTQY; J: TRBJ2-3; length: 13; V: TRBV10-3
CDR3: ASSLIQGAGETQY; J: TRBJ2-5; length: 13; V: TRBV7-9
CDR3: ASSYVGRTTGELF; J: TRBJ2-2; length: 13; V: TRBV6-2/TRBV6-3
CDR3: ASSQDRDMA; J: TRBJ2-1; length: 9; V: TRBV3-1
CDR3: ASSLAGHPQETQY; J: TRBJ2-5; length: 13; V: TRBV7-2
CDR3: ASSPGPDEQF; J: TRBJ2-1; length: 10; V: TRBV18
CDR3: ASSLSSGSLYEQY; J: TRBJ2-7; length: 13; V: TRBV5-1
CDR3: ASSPGVGSYEQY; J: TRBJ2-7; length: 12; V: TRBV4-3
CDR3: SVEAEGREQY; J: TRBJ2-7; length: 10; V: TRBV29-1
CDR3: ASSLYDLGEQY; J: TRBJ2-7; length: 11; V: TRBV12-3/TRBV12-4
CDR3: ASSLVATGTEAF; J: TRBJ1-1; length: 12; V: TRBV12-3/TRBV12-4
CDR3: ASSWMEAGVAEQY; J: TRBJ2-7; length: 13; V: TRBV12-3/TRBV12-4
CDR3: ASSLMGHEQY; J: TRBJ2-7; length: 10; V: TRBV5-1